A few counts support the clone carrying this TCR beta chain. The sample is drawn from a study of identical twins. The CDR3 is 13 amino acids. V shed 2 bases and J shed 5 bases, with 7 bases lying between them. Germline assignment: CDR1 LGHDT and CDR2 YNNKEL (reference sequence). TCRdb called the 5' RACE reads again in MiXCR, with one record for every CDR3 protein. The table shows about 520,000 distinct CDR3 sequences, with approximately 22% occurring only once. This same sample was also part of a study on T cells expressing NK-cell markers. From that paper: CD3+CD56+NKG2C+, CD3+CD56+NKG2C- and CD3+CD56-NKG2C+ T cells, once sorted, supplied the TCR beta repertoires.

This clonotype was obtained from a woman aged 18-29 years in good health. The rearrangement joins TRBV3-1 to TRBJ2-1, with D perhaps TRBD1 (5 bases). The sequenced sample consisted of CD4+ T cells sorted from blood. CDR3 DNA: TGTGCCAGCAGCCAAAGACAGAACAATGAGCAGTTCTTC. It codes for CASSQRQNNEQFF.